This note documents a single TCR beta chain sequence. Its specificity is not known. The Oncomine TCR Beta short-read assay was what sequenced the DNA obtained from cultured CD4+ T cells. TCRdb analysed the PCR reads with MiXCR anew, one entry per CDR3 protein. There are some 10,000 distinct CDR3 sequences in the sample; over 40% occur only once, and about a fifth lies in the top ten. These data originate in a study of vaccination and CD4 T cells after COVID-19. Treatment defined: approximately nine-day PBMC culture with coronavirus spike peptide pools or control peptides (ViraFEST assay). The receptor's source is a human donor who had recovered from COVID-19. Sequences were obtained from CD4+ T cells from blood, cultured in vitro.

The CDR3 nucleotides are TGTGCCAGCACCTTTAAGGCGACCACAACACTAGGCTACACCTTC. It translates to CASTFKATTTLGYTF. The V gene is TRBV27, the J gene TRBJ1-2; D is undetermined. Deletions cut 7 bases from V and 8 bases from J, with 23 bases between. Germline loops: CDR1 MNHEY, CDR2 SMNVEV (reference sequence). The CDR3 is 15 amino acids.